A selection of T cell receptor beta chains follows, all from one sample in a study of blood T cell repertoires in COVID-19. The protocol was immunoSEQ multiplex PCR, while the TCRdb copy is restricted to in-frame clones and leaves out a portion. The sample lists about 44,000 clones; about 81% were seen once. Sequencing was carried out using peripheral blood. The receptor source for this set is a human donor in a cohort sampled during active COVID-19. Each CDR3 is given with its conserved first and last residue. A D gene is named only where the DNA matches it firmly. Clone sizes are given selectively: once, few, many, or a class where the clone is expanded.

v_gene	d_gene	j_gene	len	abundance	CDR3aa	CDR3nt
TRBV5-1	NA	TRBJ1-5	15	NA	CASSAVGGENQPQHF	TGCGCCAGCAGCGCAGTCGGGGGGGAGAATCAGCCCCAGCATTTT
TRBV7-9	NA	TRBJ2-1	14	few	CASSLAGGDNEQFF	TGTGCCAGCAGCTTAGCGGGGGGAGACAATGAGCAGTTCTTC
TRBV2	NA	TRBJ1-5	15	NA	CASTRDSGEFQPQHF	TGTGCCAGCACCCGAGACAGTGGTGAATTTCAGCCCCAGCATTTT
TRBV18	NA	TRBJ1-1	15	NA	CASSIFTGRSTEAFF	TGTGCCAGCTCTATTTTCACTGGGAGGAGTACTGAAGCTTTCTTT
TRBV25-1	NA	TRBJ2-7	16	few	CASSDDFSQGAYEQYF	TGTGCCAGCAGTGATGATTTTTCACAGGGTGCGTACGAGCAGTACTTC
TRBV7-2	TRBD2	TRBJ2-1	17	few	CASSLVGTSGGASEQFF	TGTGCCAGCAGCTTAGTTGGGACTAGCGGGGGGGCCAGCGAGCAGTTCTTC
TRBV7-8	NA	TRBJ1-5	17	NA	CASSSSTGWEYNQPQHF	TGTGCCAGCAGCTCTTCTACGGGGTGGGAATACAATCAGCCCCAGCATTTT
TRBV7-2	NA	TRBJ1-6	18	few	CASSLTYTPSSYNSPLHF	TGTGCCAGCAGCTTGACTTACACTCCAAGCTCCTATAATTCACCCCTCCACTTT
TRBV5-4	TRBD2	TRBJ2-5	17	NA	CASILRGTSGGQETQYF	TGTGCCAGCATCCTCCGTGGGACTAGCGGGGGACAAGAGACCCAGTACTTC
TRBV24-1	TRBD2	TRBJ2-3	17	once	CATSDRLAGAGTDTQYF	TGTGCCACCAGTGATAGACTAGCGGGGGCCGGGACAGATACGCAGTATTTT
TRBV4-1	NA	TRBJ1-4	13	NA	CASSLSPGEKLFF	TGCGCCAGCAGCCTATCCCCGGGTGAAAAACTGTTTTTT
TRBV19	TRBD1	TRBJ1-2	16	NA	CASSSSGTGGNYGYTF	TGTGCCAGTAGTTCCTCCGGGACAGGAGGAAACTATGGCTACACCTTC
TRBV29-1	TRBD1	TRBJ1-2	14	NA	CSVASGQGADGYTF	TGCAGCGTTGCCTCGGGACAGGGGGCCGATGGCTACACCTTC
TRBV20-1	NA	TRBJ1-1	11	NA	CSVGAEREAFF	TGCAGTGTAGGGGCTGAGCGTGAAGCTTTCTTT
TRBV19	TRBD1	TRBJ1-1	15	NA	CASIPQGGGNTEAFF	TGTGCCAGTATCCCACAGGGGGGTGGGAACACTGAAGCTTTCTTT
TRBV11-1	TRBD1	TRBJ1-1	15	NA	CASSSGQGSFTEAFF	TGTGCCAGCAGCTCTGGACAGGGAAGCTTCACTGAAGCTTTCTTT
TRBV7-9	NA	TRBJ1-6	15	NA	CASSLGQTYNSPLHF	TGTGCCAGCAGCTTAGGACAGACCTATAATTCACCCCTCCACTTT
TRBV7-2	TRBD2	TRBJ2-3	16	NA	CASSPSYSGGAGTQYF	TGTGCCAGCAGTCCGAGTTATAGCGGGGGGGCTGGTACGCAGTATTTT
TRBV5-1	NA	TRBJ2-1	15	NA	CASSLVGGQGTEQFF	TGCGCCAGCAGCTTGGTGGGGGGGCAGGGCACTGAGCAGTTCTTC
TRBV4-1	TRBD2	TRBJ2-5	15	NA	CASSPRVAGDETQYF	TGCGCCAGCAGCCCCCGTGTAGCGGGGGATGAGACCCAGTACTTC
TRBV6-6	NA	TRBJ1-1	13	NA	CASSSGTNTEAFF	TGTGCCAGCAGTTCTGGGACTAACACTGAAGCTTTCTTT
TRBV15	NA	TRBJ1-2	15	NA	CATSSSQGAYYGYTF	TGTGCCACCAGCAGTTCCCAGGGCGCTTACTATGGCTACACCTTC
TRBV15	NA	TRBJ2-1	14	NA	CATNRPGLSDEQFF	TGTGCCACCAACAGACCCGGTCTAAGCGATGAGCAGTTCTTC
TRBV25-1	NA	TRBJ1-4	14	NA	CASSVGRGNEKLFF	TGTGCCAGCAGTGTGGGCAGGGGTAATGAAAAACTGTTTTTT
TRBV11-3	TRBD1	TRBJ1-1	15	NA	CASSPGGSSMAEAFF	TGTGCCAGCAGCCCAGGGGGCTCGAGCATGGCTGAAGCTTTCTTT
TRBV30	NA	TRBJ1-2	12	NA	CAWSAQNYGYTF	TGTGCCTGGAGTGCTCAGAACTATGGCTACACCTTC
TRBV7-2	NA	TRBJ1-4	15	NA	CASSTQGVPNEKLFF	TGTGCCAGCAGCACACAGGGTGTACCTAATGAAAAACTGTTTTTT
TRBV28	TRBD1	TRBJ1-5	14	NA	CASKQGGSNQPQHF	TGTGCCAGTAAACAGGGGGGAAGCAATCAGCCCCAGCATTTT
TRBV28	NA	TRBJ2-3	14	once	CASSFALGTDTQYF	TGTGCCAGCAGTTTCGCACTGGGCACAGATACGCAGTATTTT
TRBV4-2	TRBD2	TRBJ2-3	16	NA	CASQARGGTSTDTQYF	TGTGCCAGTCAGGCTCGCGGGGGGACCAGCACAGATACGCAGTATTTT
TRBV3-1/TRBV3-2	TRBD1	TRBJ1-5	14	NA	CASSQGQGNQPQHF	TGTGCCAGCAGCCAGGGACAGGGCAATCAGCCCCAGCATTTT
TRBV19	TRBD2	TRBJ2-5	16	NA	CASHSGGPGDGETQYF	TGTGCCTCCCATAGCGGGGGGCCTGGAGACGGGGAGACCCAGTACTTC
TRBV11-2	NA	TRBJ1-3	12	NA	CAVGHSGNTIYF	TGTGCCGTGGGACACTCTGGAAACACCATATATTTT
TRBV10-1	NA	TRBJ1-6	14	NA	CASSEAGEWSPLHF	TGCGCCAGCAGTGAAGCAGGGGAGTGGTCACCCCTCCACTTT
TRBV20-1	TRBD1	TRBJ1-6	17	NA	CSASRRVAGTVNSPLHF	TGCAGTGCTAGTAGGCGGGTGGCCGGGACAGTTAATTCACCCCTCCACTTT
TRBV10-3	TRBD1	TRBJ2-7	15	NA	CAISDYGQGAYEQYF	TGTGCCATCAGTGACTATGGACAGGGAGCCTACGAGCAGTACTTC
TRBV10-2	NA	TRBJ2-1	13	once	CASSPGLINEQFF	TGCGCCAGCAGTCCGGGACTCATCAATGAGCAGTTCTTC
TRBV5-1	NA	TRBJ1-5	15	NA	CASSLGSSSNQPQHF	TGCGCCAGCAGCTTGGGGTCCAGTAGCAATCAGCCCCAGCATTTT
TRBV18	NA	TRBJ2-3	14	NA	CASSANRGSDTQYF	TGTGCCAGCTCGGCAAATCGGGGTTCAGATACGCAGTATTTT
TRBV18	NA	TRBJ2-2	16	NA	CASSRELGGSTGELFF	TGTGCCAGCTCACGGGAGTTGGGCGGATCCACCGGGGAGCTGTTTTTT
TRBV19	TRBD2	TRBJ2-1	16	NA	CASSIGLGAGENEQFF	TGTGCCAGTAGTATAGGCCTAGGGGCGGGGGAGAATGAGCAGTTCTTC
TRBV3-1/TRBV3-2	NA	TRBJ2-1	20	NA	CASSQDQARKSASPYNEQFF	TGTGCCAGCAGCCAAGATCAGGCTAGAAAATCCGCTAGCCCCTACAATGAGCAGTTCTTC
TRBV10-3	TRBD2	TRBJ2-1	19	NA	CAISDLTSGGALSYNEQFF	TGTGCCATCAGTGATCTGACTAGCGGGGGGGCCTTGTCCTACAATGAGCAGTTCTTC
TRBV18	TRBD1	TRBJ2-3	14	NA	CASSTRQGEDTQYF	TGTGCCAGCTCAACCCGACAGGGCGAAGATACGCAGTATTTT
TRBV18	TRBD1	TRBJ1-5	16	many	CASSPPGQGARQPQHF	TGTGCCAGCTCACCCCCGGGACAGGGGGCTCGTCAGCCCCAGCATTTT
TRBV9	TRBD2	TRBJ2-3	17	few	CASTRGTSGGRTDTQYF	TGTGCCAGCACCCGAGGGACTAGCGGGGGGCGCACAGATACGCAGTATTTT
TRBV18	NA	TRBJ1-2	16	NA	CASSQGQGTVMEGYTF	TGTGCCAGCTCACAGGGACAAGGCACCGTGATGGAGGGCTACACCTTC
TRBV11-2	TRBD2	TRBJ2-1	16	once	CASSLPGLVSYNEQFF	TGTGCCAGCAGCTTACCTGGACTAGTCTCCTACAATGAGCAGTTCTTC
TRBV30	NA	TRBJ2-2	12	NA	CAWNLEVRELFF	TGTGCCTGGAATCTGGAGGTCCGGGAGCTGTTTTTT
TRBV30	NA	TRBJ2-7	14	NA	CAWSVGGSLYEQYF	TGTGCCTGGAGTGTGGGGGGAAGTCTCTACGAGCAGTACTTC
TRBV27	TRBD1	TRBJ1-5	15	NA	CASRLPEGAGQPQHF	TGTGCCAGCAGGCTTCCTGAGGGGGCGGGTCAGCCCCAGCATTTT
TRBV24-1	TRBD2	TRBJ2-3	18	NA	CATSEAAGAGGRTDTQYF	TGTGCCACCAGTGAAGCCGCCGGGGCGGGGGGCCGCACAGATACGCAGTATTTT
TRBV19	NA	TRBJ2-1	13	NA	CASSVDTYNEQFF	TGTGCCAGTAGTGTTGACACCTACAATGAGCAGTTCTTC
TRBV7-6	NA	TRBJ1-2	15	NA	CASSLAAGSNYGYTF	TGTGCCAGCAGCTTAGCGGCAGGGTCGAACTATGGCTACACCTTC
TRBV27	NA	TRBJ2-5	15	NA	CASSLRTERGETQYF	TGTGCCAGCAGTTTACGGACAGAGAGGGGGGAGACCCAGTACTTC
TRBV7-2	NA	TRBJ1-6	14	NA	CASRDYNTNSPLHF	TGTGCCAGCAGGGACTATAATACAAATTCACCCCTCCACTTT
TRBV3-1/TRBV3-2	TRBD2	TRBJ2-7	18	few	CASSQEFWSRGGPYEQYF	TGTGCCAGCAGCCAAGAATTTTGGAGCCGGGGGGGACCCTACGAGCAGTACTTC
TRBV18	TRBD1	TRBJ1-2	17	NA	CASSPPGQGLTNYGYTF	TGTGCCAGCTCACCCCCGGGACAGGGCCTCACTAACTATGGCTACACCTTC
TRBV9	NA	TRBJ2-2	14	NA	CASSAETGSGELFF	TGTGCCAGCAGCGCGGAAACGGGGTCCGGGGAGCTGTTTTTT
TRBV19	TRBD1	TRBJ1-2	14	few	CASSTGGRPYGYTF	TGTGCCAGTAGTACAGGGGGGAGGCCCTATGGCTACACCTTC